One and the same sample provided the 4 T cell receptor beta chains below, sequenced in a study of cytomegalovirus exposure and HLA in healthy donors. Researchers ran the PCR with 60 Vbeta and 13 Jbeta primers. This table comes from immunoSEQ multiplex PCR, and its TCRdb copy is limited to in-frame clones, with some not included. The data contain more than 250,000 clones, roughly 90% of them seen just once; the ten biggest clones take up more than 2%. Material: PBMCs. These receptors were taken from a young woman in good health and CMV-seronegative.

This sequence joins TRBV7-9 and TRBJ1-1; D not resolved. Per the germline V gene, CDR1 is SEHNR and CDR2 is FQNEAQ (reference sequence). The CDR3 covers 14 residues. With 1 base removed from V and 0 bases from J, the gap between germline ends came to 6 bases. CDR3 in DNA: TGTGCCAGCAGCTTAGGGCCCATGAACACTGAAGCTTTCTTT. It specifies CASSLGPMNTEAFF.

The chain uses TRBV30 and TRBJ2-7, with D possibly being TRBD1 (6 bases). Trimming stripped 4 bases from V and 0 bases from J, with 13 bases between. CDR3 length equals 14 residues. Germline CDR1 GTSNPN, CDR2 SVGIG (reference sequence). CDR3 protein: CAWNQDRISYEQYF. The CDR3 DNA follows: TGTGCCTGGAATCAGGACAGAATCTCCTACGAGCAGTACTTC. Filled out from reference TRBV30 and TRBJ2-7, the complete variable domain reads SQTIHQWPATLVQPVGSPLSLECTVEGTSNPNLYWYRQAAGRGLQLLFYSVGIGQISSEVPQNLSASRPQDRQFILSSKKLLLSDSGFYLCAWNQDRISYEQYFGPGTRLTVT.

The genes are TRBV21-1 and TRBJ2-5; the table's D call TRBD1 went unverified against the DNA. TRBV21-1 is recorded as a pseudogene. The CDR3 consists of 15 residues. The chain's CDR3 is CARLGQGGKQETQYF. In DNA form, the CDR3 reads TGTGCCAGGTTGGGACAGGGTGGAAAGCAAGAGACCCAGTACTTC.

The rearrangement links TRBV6-5 to TRBJ1-4; D ambiguous. Trimming stripped 2 bases from V and 0 bases from J, with 10 bases between. Germline V lookup: CDR1 MNHEY, CDR2 SVGAGI. The CDR3 contains 16 residues. The CDR3 is CASSYLPRATNEKLFF. CDR3 bases: TGTGCCAGCAGTTACCTCCCAAGAGCAACTAATGAAAAACTGTTTTTT.